The rows below give T cell receptor beta chains drawn from one sample of a study of cytomegalovirus exposure and HLA in healthy donors. The table came from immunoSEQ multiplex PCR; TCRdb's copy has only in-frame clones and leaves some out. The table has about 140,000 clones, roughly four fifths seen once. Sequencing was done on a sample of PBMCs. The receptors here all came from a man younger than 40 in good health and CMV-seronegative. Both conserved end residues are part of each CDR3. D genes are given only for firm matches. Size is stated for part of the rows, as once, few or many counts, or as a class when the clone is expanded.

V gene: TRBV19; J gene: TRBJ2-1; clone size: NA; D gene: NA; CDR3 DNA: TGTGCCAGCAAGAGGCTCATTGACGGGAGAGGGCATGAGCAGTTCTTC; CDR3 protein: CASKRLIDGRGHEQFF
V gene: TRBV29-1; J gene: TRBJ1-1; clone size: NA; D gene: NA; CDR3 DNA: TGCAGCGTTGAACGTTCACGCGGGGACACTGAAGCTTTCTTT; CDR3 protein: CSVERSRGDTEAFF
V gene: TRBV5-6; J gene: TRBJ2-7; clone size: NA; D gene: NA; CDR3 DNA: TGTGCCAGCAGCTTGGGGGTAGCGCCTCACTACGAGCAGTACTTC; CDR3 protein: CASSLGVAPHYEQYF
V gene: TRBV18; J gene: TRBJ1-1; clone size: once; D gene: TRBD1; CDR3 DNA: TGTGCCAGCTCACCCGGGACAGGGAGGAGCAACACTGAAGCTTTCTTT; CDR3 protein: CASSPGTGRSNTEAFF
V gene: TRBV19; J gene: TRBJ1-2; clone size: NA; D gene: TRBD1; CDR3 DNA: TGTGCCAGTAGGAAGCGTGACAGGGGAGTGTTCTATGGCTACACCTTC; CDR3 protein: CASRKRDRGVFYGYTF
V gene: TRBV29-1; J gene: TRBJ2-2; clone size: few; D gene: TRBD2; CDR3 DNA: TGCAGCGTTGTGTCGCGGGAGGGGAACACCGGGGAGCTGTTTTTT; CDR3 protein: CSVVSREGNTGELFF
V gene: TRBV5-4; J gene: TRBJ2-7; clone size: NA; D gene: TRBD2; CDR3 DNA: TGTGCCAGCAGCCAGGGGACTAGCGGAACCTACGAGCAGTACTTC; CDR3 protein: CASSQGTSGTYEQYF
V gene: TRBV5-1; J gene: TRBJ2-7; clone size: NA; D gene: TRBD1; CDR3 DNA: TGCGCCAGCAACATTGGGACAGGGGCCGCCGAGCAGTACTTC; CDR3 protein: CASNIGTGAAEQYF
V gene: TRBV9; J gene: TRBJ2-6; clone size: NA; D gene: NA; CDR3 DNA: TGTGCCAGCAGCGCTAGTTGGTGGCGTGGGGCCAACGTCCTGACTTTC; CDR3 protein: CASSASWWRGANVLTF
V gene: TRBV5-1; J gene: TRBJ2-7; clone size: NA; D gene: NA; CDR3 DNA: TGCGCCAGCAGTATCAAGACTACGGTCAACCCCTACGAGCAGTACTTC; CDR3 protein: CASSIKTTVNPYEQYF
V gene: TRBV5-4; J gene: TRBJ2-5; clone size: once; D gene: TRBD2; CDR3 DNA: TGTGCCAGCAGCCCCGACCCCGGGACTAGCCGGGAGACCCAGTACTTC; CDR3 protein: CASSPDPGTSRETQYF
V gene: TRBV5-1; J gene: TRBJ2-2; clone size: NA; D gene: TRBD1; CDR3 DNA: TGCGCCAGCAGCTCAATTCTCGGGACAGCGAACACCGGGGAGCTGTTTTTT; CDR3 protein: CASSSILGTANTGELFF
V gene: TRBV2; J gene: TRBJ2-2; clone size: NA; D gene: TRBD2; CDR3 DNA: TGTGCCAGCAGTGTAGGGACTAACTATAGGGAGCTGTTTTTT; CDR3 protein: CASSVGTNYRELFF
V gene: TRBV14; J gene: TRBJ1-1; clone size: NA; D gene: NA; CDR3 DNA: TGTGCCAGCAGCCCACCAACAGGGATTGAAGCTTTCTTT; CDR3 protein: CASSPPTGIEAFF
V gene: TRBV7-6; J gene: TRBJ2-7; clone size: NA; D gene: NA; CDR3 DNA: TGTGCCAGCAGCAGGTCCTCTACGGGGGAGCAGTACTTC; CDR3 protein: CASSRSSTGEQYF
V gene: TRBV10-3; J gene: TRBJ2-7; clone size: NA; D gene: NA; CDR3 DNA: TGTGCCATCAGTGAGGGGATAGCGGCCTACGAGCAGTACTTC; CDR3 protein: CAISEGIAAYEQYF
V gene: TRBV5-1; J gene: TRBJ2-1; clone size: few; D gene: TRBD2; CDR3 DNA: TGCGCCAGCAGCCCCCCTAGCGGCTTGGTTTATGAGCAGTTCTTC; CDR3 protein: CASSPPSGLVYEQFF
V gene: TRBV19; J gene: TRBJ2-1; clone size: NA; D gene: TRBD2; CDR3 DNA: TGTGCCAGTAGTATTGCGGAGCGGGAGACGACTCGGTTCTTC; CDR3 protein: CASSIAERETTRFF
V gene: TRBV4-1; J gene: TRBJ1-5; clone size: NA; D gene: NA; CDR3 DNA: TGCGCCAGCAGCCAGAGTCAGGGCGGAAATCAGCCCCAGCATTTT; CDR3 protein: CASSQSQGGNQPQHF
V gene: TRBV18; J gene: TRBJ2-7; clone size: few; D gene: NA; CDR3 DNA: TGTGCCAGCTCCCGGGGGACAGAAGACGACGAGCAGTACTTC; CDR3 protein: CASSRGTEDDEQYF
V gene: TRBV19; J gene: TRBJ2-5; clone size: NA; D gene: TRBD2; CDR3 DNA: TGTGCCAGTAGGAGCAGCCCGGGACTAGCGGAAGAGACCCAGTACTTC; CDR3 protein: CASRSSPGLAEETQYF
V gene: TRBV6-5; J gene: TRBJ2-7; clone size: once; D gene: NA; CDR3 DNA: TGTGCCAGCAGTTACTCACAGTCCTACGAGCAGTACTTC; CDR3 protein: CASSYSQSYEQYF
V gene: TRBV19; J gene: TRBJ1-5; clone size: NA; D gene: NA; CDR3 DNA: TGTGCCAGTAGAAAACAGGGTTGGAGACAGCCCCAGCATTTT; CDR3 protein: CASRKQGWRQPQHF
V gene: TRBV27; J gene: TRBJ2-7; clone size: NA; D gene: TRBD2; CDR3 DNA: TGTGCCAGCAGTTTAATTCTCGCGGGAGGGCCCCACGAGCAGTACTTC; CDR3 protein: CASSLILAGGPHEQYF
V gene: TRBV27; J gene: TRBJ1-2; clone size: NA; D gene: NA; CDR3 DNA: TGTGCCAGCAGTTGGTCGGGGGGGCCTAACTATGGCTACACCTTC; CDR3 protein: CASSWSGGPNYGYTF
V gene: TRBV19; J gene: TRBJ1-1; clone size: NA; D gene: TRBD1; CDR3 DNA: TGTGCCAGTAGTTTGGGACAGGGAATGACTGAAGCTTTCTTT; CDR3 protein: CASSLGQGMTEAFF
V gene: TRBV27; J gene: TRBJ2-2; clone size: NA; D gene: NA; CDR3 DNA: TGTGCCAGCAGTTCGGCACGGACTGTCTGGGCCGGGGAGCTGTTTTTT; CDR3 protein: CASSSARTVWAGELFF
V gene: TRBV15; J gene: TRBJ2-1; clone size: few; D gene: NA; CDR3 DNA: TGTGCCACCAGCAGAGATCGGGACACATCCTACAATGAGCAGTTCTTC; CDR3 protein: CATSRDRDTSYNEQFF
V gene: TRBV4-1; J gene: TRBJ2-7; clone size: NA; D gene: TRBD2; CDR3 DNA: TGCGCCAGCAGCCAAATACATGACTCGGGACTAGCGTCCTACGAGCAGTACTTC; CDR3 protein: CASSQIHDSGLASYEQYF
V gene: TRBV28; J gene: TRBJ1-2; clone size: NA; D gene: TRBD1; CDR3 DNA: TGTGCCAGCAGTTATTCAGGGGGCTATGGCTACACCTTC; CDR3 protein: CASSYSGGYGYTF
V gene: TRBV4-1; J gene: TRBJ2-5; clone size: NA; D gene: NA; CDR3 DNA: TGCGCCAGCAGGGAGGACTCGCAAGAGACCCAGTACTTC; CDR3 protein: CASREDSQETQYF
V gene: TRBV11-2; J gene: TRBJ2-1; clone size: NA; D gene: TRBD1; CDR3 DNA: TGTGCCAGCAGCCTAGCACAGGGGTGGCAGTTCTTC; CDR3 protein: CASSLAQGWQFF
V gene: TRBV4-1; J gene: TRBJ2-3; clone size: NA; D gene: TRBD2; CDR3 DNA: TGCGCCAGCAGCCGGTTAGCGGGATTGTCTAGCACAGATACGCAGTATTTT; CDR3 protein: CASSRLAGLSSTDTQYF
V gene: TRBV2; J gene: TRBJ2-3; clone size: NA; D gene: NA; CDR3 DNA: TGTGCCAGCAGTCGACAGGATGACACAGATACGCAGTATTTT; CDR3 protein: CASSRQDDTDTQYF
V gene: TRBV6-1; J gene: TRBJ2-7; clone size: NA; D gene: TRBD2; CDR3 DNA: TGTGCCAGCAGTGACCGCCCAGCGGGAGTACGGTCCGAGCAGTACTTC; CDR3 protein: CASSDRPAGVRSEQYF
V gene: TRBV18; J gene: TRBJ1-5; clone size: NA; D gene: NA; CDR3 DNA: TGTGCCAGCTCACCAGAGCCCGGAGGCCGGGCCAGGCAGCCCCAGCATTTT; CDR3 protein: CASSPEPGGRARQPQHF
V gene: TRBV4-2; J gene: TRBJ2-7; clone size: NA; D gene: TRBD2; CDR3 DNA: TGTGCCAGCAGCCTCTTCACTAGCGGGGGAGCCTACGAGCAGTACTTC; CDR3 protein: CASSLFTSGGAYEQYF
V gene: TRBV28; J gene: TRBJ2-7; clone size: NA; D gene: NA; CDR3 DNA: TGTGCCAGCACCCTAATCGGGGGGCCTTCCTACGAGCAGTACTTC; CDR3 protein: CASTLIGGPSYEQYF
V gene: TRBV2; J gene: TRBJ2-1; clone size: once; D gene: TRBD1; CDR3 DNA: TGTGCCACCTGCTCCGGGACAGGGGATAATGAGCAGTTCTTC; CDR3 protein: CATCSGTGDNEQFF
V gene: TRBV4-1; J gene: TRBJ2-2; clone size: NA; D gene: TRBD1; CDR3 DNA: TGCGCCAGCAGCCCCTCACAGGGGATGGACACCGGGGAGCTGTTTTTT; CDR3 protein: CASSPSQGMDTGELFF
V gene: TRBV10-3; J gene: TRBJ2-3; clone size: NA; D gene: TRBD2; CDR3 DNA: TGTGCCATCAGTGACCCCGGGACTAGCGGGAGTGGTACGCAGTATTTT; CDR3 protein: CAISDPGTSGSGTQYF
V gene: TRBV18; J gene: TRBJ1-3; clone size: few; D gene: NA; CDR3 DNA: TGTGCCAGCTCACCCGCCGGGGGGTCTTCTGGAAACACCATATATTTT; CDR3 protein: CASSPAGGSSGNTIYF
V gene: TRBV18; J gene: TRBJ2-3; clone size: NA; D gene: NA; CDR3 DNA: TGTGCCAGCTCACCAGGATCAGGCTACCCAGGGGATACGCAGTATTTT; CDR3 protein: CASSPGSGYPGDTQYF
V gene: TRBV5-4; J gene: TRBJ1-2; clone size: NA; D gene: NA; CDR3 DNA: TGTGCCAGCAGCTTGGTCAAGAAGGGAGTTTATGGCTACACCTTC; CDR3 protein: CASSLVKKGVYGYTF
V gene: TRBV19; J gene: TRBJ1-1; clone size: NA; D gene: NA; CDR3 DNA: TGTGCCAGTGCTTGGGGCGACGACACTGAAGCTTTCTTT; CDR3 protein: CASAWGDDTEAFF
V gene: TRBV19; J gene: TRBJ1-1; clone size: NA; D gene: NA; CDR3 DNA: TGTGCCAGTAGCCCAGCAGGACAGCCGAACACTGAAGCTTTCTTT; CDR3 protein: CASSPAGQPNTEAFF
V gene: TRBV9; J gene: TRBJ2-7; clone size: NA; D gene: TRBD1; CDR3 DNA: TGTGCCAGCAGCATCGCCGGGACAGGACTCTACGAGCAGTACTTC; CDR3 protein: CASSIAGTGLYEQYF
V gene: TRBV5-5; J gene: TRBJ2-7; clone size: once; D gene: TRBD1; CDR3 DNA: TGTGCCAGCAGCTGGGACAGCTACGAGCAGTACTTC; CDR3 protein: CASSWDSYEQYF
V gene: TRBV5-5; J gene: TRBJ2-1; clone size: NA; D gene: TRBD2; CDR3 DNA: TGTGCCAGCAGCTCGGAAGCGGGAGGGTACAATGAGCAGTTCTTC; CDR3 protein: CASSSEAGGYNEQFF
V gene: TRBV11-2; J gene: TRBJ1-1; clone size: NA; D gene: TRBD1; CDR3 DNA: TGTGCCAGCAGCGTGGACAGGGAGGCCACTGAAGCTTTCTTT; CDR3 protein: CASSVDREATEAFF
V gene: TRBV10-1; J gene: TRBJ2-3; clone size: NA; D gene: TRBD2; CDR3 DNA: TGCGCCAGCAGTGAGTCACTAGCGGGGGGCACAGATACGCAGTATTTT; CDR3 protein: CASSESLAGGTDTQYF
V gene: TRBV6-5; J gene: TRBJ1-1; clone size: NA; D gene: NA; CDR3 DNA: TGTGCCAGCAGTTACACCCGACAGGCGGACACTGAAGCTTTCTTT; CDR3 protein: CASSYTRQADTEAFF
V gene: TRBV5-4; J gene: TRBJ2-7; clone size: NA; D gene: NA; CDR3 DNA: TGTGCCAGCAGCTTGGTTTGGGGGGAAGGAGGCGAGCAGTACTTC; CDR3 protein: CASSLVWGEGGEQYF
V gene: TRBV28; J gene: TRBJ2-4; clone size: NA; D gene: NA; CDR3 DNA: TGTGCCAGCAGTTACCCAACAGGGTATCTAGCCAAAAACATTCAGTACTTC; CDR3 protein: CASSYPTGYLAKNIQYF
V gene: TRBV4-2; J gene: TRBJ2-1; clone size: once; D gene: NA; CDR3 DNA: TGTGCCAGCAGCCAAGATCTAGGGCCAGGGTTCCACAATGAGCAGTTCTTC; CDR3 protein: CASSQDLGPGFHNEQFF